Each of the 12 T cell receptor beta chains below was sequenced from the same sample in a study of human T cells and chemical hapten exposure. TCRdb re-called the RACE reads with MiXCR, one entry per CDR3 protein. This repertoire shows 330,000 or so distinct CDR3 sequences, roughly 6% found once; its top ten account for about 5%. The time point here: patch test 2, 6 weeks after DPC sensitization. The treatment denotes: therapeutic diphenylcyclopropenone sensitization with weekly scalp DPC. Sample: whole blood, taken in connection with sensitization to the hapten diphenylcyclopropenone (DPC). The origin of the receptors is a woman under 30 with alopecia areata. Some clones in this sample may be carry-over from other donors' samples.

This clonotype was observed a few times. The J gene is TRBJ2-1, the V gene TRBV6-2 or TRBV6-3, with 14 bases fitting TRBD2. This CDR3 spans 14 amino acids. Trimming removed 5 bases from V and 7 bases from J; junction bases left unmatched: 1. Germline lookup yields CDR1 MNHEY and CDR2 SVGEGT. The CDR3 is CASSRLAGGNEQFF. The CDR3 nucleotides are TGTGCCAGCAGTCGACTAGCGGGGGGGAATGAGCAGTTCTTC.

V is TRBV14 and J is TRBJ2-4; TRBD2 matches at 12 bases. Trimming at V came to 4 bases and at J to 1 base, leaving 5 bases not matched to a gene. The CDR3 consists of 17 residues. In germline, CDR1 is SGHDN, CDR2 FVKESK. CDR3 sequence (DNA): TGTGCCAGCAGCCCTCGCCTAGCGGGGGGGGCCAAAAACATTCAGTACTTC. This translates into CASSPRLAGGAKNIQYF.

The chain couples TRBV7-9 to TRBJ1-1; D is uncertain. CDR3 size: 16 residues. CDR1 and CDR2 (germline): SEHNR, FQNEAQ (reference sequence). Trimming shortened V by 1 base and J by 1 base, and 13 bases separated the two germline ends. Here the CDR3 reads CASSLGSGLGNTEAFF. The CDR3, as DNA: TGTGCCAGCAGCTTAGGCTCAGGCCTAGGGAACACTGAAGCTTTCTTT.

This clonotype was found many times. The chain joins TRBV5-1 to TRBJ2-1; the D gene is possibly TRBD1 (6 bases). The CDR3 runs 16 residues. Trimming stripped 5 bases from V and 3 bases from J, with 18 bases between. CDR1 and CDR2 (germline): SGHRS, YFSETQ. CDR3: CASSVQGPPVYNEQFF. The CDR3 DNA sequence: TGCGCCAGCAGTGTACAGGGCCCGCCCGTCTACAATGAGCAGTTCTTC. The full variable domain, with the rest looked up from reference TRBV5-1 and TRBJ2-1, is KAGVTQTPRYLIKTRGQQVTLSCSPISGHRSVSWYQQTPGQGLQFLFEYFSETQRNKGNFPGRFSGRQFSNSRSEMNVSTLELGDSALYLCASSVQGPPVYNEQFFGPGTRLTVL.

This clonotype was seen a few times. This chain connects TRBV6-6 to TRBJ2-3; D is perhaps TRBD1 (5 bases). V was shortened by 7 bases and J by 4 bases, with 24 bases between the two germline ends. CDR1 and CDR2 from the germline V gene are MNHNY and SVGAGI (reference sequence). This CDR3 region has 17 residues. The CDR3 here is CASTSYVGEWGADTQYF. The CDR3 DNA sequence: TGTGCCAGCACAAGTTACGTGGGTGAATGGGGCGCAGATACGCAGTATTTT.

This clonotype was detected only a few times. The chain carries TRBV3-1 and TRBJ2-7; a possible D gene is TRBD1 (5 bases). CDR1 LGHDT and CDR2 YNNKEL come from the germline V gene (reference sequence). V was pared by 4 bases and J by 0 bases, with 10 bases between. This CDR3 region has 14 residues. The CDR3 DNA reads TGTGCCAGCAGCCCAGGGCACCTCTCCTACGAGCAGTACTTC. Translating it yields CASSPGHLSYEQYF.

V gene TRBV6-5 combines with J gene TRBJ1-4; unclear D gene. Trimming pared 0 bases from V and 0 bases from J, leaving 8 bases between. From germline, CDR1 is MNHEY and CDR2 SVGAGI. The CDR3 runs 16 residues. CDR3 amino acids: CASSYSVRSTNEKLFF. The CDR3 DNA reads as TGTGCCAGCAGTTACTCCGTCCGGTCAACTAATGAAAAACTGTTTTTT.

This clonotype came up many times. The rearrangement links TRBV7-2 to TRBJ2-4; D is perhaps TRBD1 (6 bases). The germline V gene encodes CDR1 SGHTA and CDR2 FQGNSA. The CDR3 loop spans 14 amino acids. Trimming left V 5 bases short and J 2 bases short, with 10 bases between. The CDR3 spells CASSTTGPKNIQYF. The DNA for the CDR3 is TGTGCCAGCAGCACTACAGGGCCCAAAAACATTCAGTACTTC.

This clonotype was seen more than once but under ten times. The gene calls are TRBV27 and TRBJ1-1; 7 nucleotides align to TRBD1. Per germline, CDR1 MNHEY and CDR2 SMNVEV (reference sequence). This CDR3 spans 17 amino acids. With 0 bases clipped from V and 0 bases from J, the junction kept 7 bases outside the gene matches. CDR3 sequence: CASSLSTGQLMNTEAFF. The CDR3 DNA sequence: TGTGCCAGCAGTTTATCGACGGGACAGCTCATGAACACTGAAGCTTTCTTT.

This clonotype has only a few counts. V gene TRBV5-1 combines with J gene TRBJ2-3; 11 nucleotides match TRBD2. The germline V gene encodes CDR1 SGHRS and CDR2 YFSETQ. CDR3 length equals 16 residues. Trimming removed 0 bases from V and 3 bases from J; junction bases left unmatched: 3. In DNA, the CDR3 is TGCGCCAGCAGCTTGGGACTAGCGGGGACAACAGATACGCAGTATTTT. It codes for CASSLGLAGTTDTQYF.

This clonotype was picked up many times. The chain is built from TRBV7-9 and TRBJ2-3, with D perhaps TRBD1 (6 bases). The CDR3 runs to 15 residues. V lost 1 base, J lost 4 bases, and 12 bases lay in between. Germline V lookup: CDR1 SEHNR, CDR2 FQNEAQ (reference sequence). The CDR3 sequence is CASSLGGQGSDTQYF. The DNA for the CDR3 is TGTGCCAGCAGCTTAGGCGGGCAGGGGTCAGATACGCAGTATTTT.

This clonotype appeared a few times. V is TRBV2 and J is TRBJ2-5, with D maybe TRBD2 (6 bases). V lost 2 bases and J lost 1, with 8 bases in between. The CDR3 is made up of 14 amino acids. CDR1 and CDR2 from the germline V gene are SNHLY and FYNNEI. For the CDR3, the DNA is TGTGCCAGCAGTGAACAGCGGGCCCAAGAGACCCAGTACTTC. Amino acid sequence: CASSEQRAQETQYF.